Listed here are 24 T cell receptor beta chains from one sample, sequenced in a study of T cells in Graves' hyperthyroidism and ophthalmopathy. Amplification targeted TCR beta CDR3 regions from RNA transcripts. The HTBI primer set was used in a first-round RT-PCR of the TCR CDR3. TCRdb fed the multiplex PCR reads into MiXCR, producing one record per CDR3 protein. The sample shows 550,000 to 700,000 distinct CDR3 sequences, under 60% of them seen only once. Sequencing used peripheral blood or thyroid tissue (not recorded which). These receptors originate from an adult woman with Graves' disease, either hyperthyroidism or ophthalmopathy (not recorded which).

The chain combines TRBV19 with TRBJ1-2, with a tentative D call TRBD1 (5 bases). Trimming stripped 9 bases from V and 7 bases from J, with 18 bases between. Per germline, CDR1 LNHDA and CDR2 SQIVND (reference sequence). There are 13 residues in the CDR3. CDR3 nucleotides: TGTGCCAGCAGCCCATATGAGGGGTCTGGCTACACCTTC. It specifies CASSPYEGSGYTF.

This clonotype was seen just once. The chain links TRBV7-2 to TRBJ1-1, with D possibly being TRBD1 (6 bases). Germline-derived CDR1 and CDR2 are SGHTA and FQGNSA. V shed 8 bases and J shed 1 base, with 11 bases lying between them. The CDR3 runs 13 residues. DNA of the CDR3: TGTGCCAGCGCGAAACAGGGGAACACTGAAGCTTTCTTT. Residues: CASAKQGNTEAFF.

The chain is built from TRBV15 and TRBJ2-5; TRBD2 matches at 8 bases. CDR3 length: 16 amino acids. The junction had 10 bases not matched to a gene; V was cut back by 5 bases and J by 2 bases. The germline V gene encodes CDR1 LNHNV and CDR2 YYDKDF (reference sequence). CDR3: CATSSRGGPKQETQYF. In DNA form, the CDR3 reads TGTGCCACCAGCTCCCGGGGGGGCCCAAAGCAAGAGACCCAGTACTTC.

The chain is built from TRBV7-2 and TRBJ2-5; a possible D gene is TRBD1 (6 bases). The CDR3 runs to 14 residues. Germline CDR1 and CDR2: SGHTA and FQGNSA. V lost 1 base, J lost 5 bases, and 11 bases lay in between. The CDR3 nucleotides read TGTGCCAGCAGCTTAGGGGGGCGTCTGGAGACCCAGTACTTC. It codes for CASSLGGRLETQYF.

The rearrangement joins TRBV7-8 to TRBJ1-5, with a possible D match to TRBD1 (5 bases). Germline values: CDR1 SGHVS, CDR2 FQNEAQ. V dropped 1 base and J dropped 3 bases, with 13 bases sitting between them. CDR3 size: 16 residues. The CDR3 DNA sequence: TGTGCCAGCAGCTTAGGAACCGGGGGATACAATCAGCCCCAGCATTTT. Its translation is CASSLGTGGYNQPQHF.

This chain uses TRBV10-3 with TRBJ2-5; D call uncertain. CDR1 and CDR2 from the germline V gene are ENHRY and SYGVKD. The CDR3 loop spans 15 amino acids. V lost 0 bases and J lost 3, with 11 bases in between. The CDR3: CAISESLGLKETQYF. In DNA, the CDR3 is TGTGCCATCAGTGAGTCGTTAGGGTTGAAAGAGACCCAGTACTTC.

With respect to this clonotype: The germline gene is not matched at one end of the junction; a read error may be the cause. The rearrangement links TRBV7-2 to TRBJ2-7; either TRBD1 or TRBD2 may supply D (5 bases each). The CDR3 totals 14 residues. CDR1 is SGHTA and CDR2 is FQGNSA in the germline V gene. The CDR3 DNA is TGTGCCAGCAGCCCCGTAGGTCGATGGGACCATTCTCCATTC. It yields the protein CASSPVGRWDHSPF. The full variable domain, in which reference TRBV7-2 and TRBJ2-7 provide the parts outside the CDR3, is GAGVSQSPSNKVTEKGKDVELRCDPISGHTALYWYRQSLGQGLEFLIYFQGNSAPDKSGLPSDRFSAERTGGSVSTLTIQRTQQEDSAVYLCASSPVGRWDHSPFGPGTRLTVT.

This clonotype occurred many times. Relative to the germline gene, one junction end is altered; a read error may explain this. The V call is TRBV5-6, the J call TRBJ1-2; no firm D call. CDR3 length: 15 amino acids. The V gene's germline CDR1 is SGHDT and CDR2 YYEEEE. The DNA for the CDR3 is TGTACCAGCAGCTTGGTGACGGGAACCGCATATGGCTACACCTTC. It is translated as CTSSLVTGTAYGYTF.

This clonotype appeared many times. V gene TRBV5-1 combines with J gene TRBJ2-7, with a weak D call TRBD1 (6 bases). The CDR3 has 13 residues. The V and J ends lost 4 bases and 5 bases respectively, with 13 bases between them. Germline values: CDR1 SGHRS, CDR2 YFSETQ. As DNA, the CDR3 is TGCGCCAGCAGCCCGCCACAGGGCGACGAGCAGTACTTC. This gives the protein CASSPPQGDEQYF.

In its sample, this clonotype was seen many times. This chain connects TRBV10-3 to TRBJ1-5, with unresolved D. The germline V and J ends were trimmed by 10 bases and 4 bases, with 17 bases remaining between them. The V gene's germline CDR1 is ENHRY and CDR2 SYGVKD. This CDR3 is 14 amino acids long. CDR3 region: CATTPLLGNQPQHF. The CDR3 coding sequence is TGTGCCACCACCCCGTTACTAGGGAATCAGCCCCAGCATTTT.

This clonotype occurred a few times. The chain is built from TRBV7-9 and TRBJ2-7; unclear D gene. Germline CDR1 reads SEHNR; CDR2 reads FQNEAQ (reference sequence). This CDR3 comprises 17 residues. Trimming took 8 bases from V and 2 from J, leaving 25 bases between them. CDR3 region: CASSPQAGSLEAYEQYF. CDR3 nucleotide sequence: TGTGCCAGCTCACCTCAAGCCGGGTCCCTTGAAGCCTACGAGCAGTACTTC.

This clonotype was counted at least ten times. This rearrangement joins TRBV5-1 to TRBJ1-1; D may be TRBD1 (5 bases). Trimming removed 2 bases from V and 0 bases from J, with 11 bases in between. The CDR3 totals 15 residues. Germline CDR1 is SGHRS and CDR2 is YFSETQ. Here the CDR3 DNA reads TGCGCCAGCAGCTTTCAGGGCCAGATGAACACTGAAGCTTTCTTT. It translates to CASSFQGQMNTEAFF.

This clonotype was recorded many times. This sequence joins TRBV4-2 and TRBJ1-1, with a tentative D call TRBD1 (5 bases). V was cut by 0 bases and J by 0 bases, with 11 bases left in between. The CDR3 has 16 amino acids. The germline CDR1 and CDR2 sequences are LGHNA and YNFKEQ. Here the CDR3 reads CASSQDLGTLNTEAFF. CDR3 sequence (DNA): TGTGCCAGCAGCCAAGATCTCGGGACCCTGAACACTGAAGCTTTCTTT.

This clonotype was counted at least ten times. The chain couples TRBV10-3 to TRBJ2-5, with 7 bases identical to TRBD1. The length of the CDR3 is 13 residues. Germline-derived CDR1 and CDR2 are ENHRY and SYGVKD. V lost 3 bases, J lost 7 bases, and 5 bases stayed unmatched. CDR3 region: CAISETGVTTQYF. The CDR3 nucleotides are TGTGCCATCAGTGAAACAGGGGTCACGACCCAGTACTTC.

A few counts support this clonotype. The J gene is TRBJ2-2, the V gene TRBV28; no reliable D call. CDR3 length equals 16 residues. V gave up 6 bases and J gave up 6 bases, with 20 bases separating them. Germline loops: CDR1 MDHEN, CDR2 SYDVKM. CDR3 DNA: TGTGCCAGCAGCTTTGTTCTGGCGGTGAAGCCCGGGGAGCTGTTTTTT. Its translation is CASSFVLAVKPGELFF.

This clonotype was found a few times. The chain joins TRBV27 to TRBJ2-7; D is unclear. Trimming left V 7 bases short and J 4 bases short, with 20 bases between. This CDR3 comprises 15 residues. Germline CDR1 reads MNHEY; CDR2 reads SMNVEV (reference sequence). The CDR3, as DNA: TGTGCCAGCACCACAGTAGTCAGATTACGGTACGAGCAGTACTTC. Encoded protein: CASTTVVRLRYEQYF.

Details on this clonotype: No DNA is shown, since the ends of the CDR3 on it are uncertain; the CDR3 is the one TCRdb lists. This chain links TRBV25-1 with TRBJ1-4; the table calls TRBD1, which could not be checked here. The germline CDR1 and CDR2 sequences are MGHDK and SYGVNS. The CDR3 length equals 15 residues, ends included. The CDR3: CACSARSGVNEKLFF.

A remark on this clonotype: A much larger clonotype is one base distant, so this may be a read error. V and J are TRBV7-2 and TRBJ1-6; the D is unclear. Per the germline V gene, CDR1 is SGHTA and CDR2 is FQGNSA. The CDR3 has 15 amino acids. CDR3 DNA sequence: TGTGCCAGCAGTCCAGCGAGCTCCTATAATCCACCCCTCCACTTT. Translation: CASSPASSYNPPLHF.

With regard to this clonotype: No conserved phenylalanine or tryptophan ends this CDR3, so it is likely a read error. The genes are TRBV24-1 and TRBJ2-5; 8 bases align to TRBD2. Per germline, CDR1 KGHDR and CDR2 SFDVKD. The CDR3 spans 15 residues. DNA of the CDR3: TGTGCCGCCAGTGATCCAGCGGGAGCCCCAGAGACCCAGTACTCC. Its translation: CAASDPAGAPETQYS.

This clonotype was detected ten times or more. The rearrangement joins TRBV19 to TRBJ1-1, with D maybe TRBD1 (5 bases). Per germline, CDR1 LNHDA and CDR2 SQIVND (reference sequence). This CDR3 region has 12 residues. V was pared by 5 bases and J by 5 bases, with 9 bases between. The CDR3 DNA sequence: TGTGCCAGTAGTGGGACGTTTACTGAAGCTTTCTTT. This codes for CASSGTFTEAFF.

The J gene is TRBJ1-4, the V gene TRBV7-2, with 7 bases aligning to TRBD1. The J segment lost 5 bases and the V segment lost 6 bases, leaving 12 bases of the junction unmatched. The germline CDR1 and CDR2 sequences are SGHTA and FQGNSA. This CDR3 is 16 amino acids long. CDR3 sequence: CASSWVAGQTNEKLFF. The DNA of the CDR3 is TGTGCCAGCAGTTGGGTAGCGGGACAGACAAATGAAAAACTGTTTTTT.

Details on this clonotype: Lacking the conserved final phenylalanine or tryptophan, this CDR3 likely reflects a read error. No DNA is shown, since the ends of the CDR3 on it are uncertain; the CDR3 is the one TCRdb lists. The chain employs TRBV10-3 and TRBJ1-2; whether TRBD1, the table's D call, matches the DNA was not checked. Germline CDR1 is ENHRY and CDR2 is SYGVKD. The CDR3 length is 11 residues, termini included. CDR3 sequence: CAISDKTGISY.

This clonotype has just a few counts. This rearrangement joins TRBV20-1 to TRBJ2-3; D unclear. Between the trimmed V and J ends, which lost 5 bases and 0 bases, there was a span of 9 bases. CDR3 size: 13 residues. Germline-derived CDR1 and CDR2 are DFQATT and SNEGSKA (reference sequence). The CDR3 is CSAPTASTDTQYF. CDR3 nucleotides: TGCAGTGCTCCGACGGCAAGCACAGATACGCAGTATTTT.

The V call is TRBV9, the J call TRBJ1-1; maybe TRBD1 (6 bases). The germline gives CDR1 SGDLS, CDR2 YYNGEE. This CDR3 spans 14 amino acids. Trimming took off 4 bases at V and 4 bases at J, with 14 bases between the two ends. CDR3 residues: CASSLETGRTEAFF. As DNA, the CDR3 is TGTGCCAGCAGCCTAGAGACAGGTCGCACTGAAGCTTTCTTT.